These T cell receptor beta chains were read from a single sample in a study of cytomegalovirus exposure and HLA in healthy donors. The data were produced by immunoSEQ multiplex PCR, yet TCRdb's version contains in-frame clones alone and is incomplete. Seen here are around 210,000 clones, roughly 78% observed once, and the top ten hold approximately 0.49%. Input material: PBMCs. The receptor source for this set is a boy between 5 and 17 years old in good health and CMV-seronegative. The CDR3 runs from the conserved cysteine through the conserved F or W. D genes are given only for firm matches. Size is omitted from some rows. Given values are once, few, many or a class for expanded clones.

TRBD1	TRBV28	-	TRBJ1-5	CASSLSMGTGFQPQHF	TGTGCCAGCAGTTTGTCTATGGGGACAGGGTTTCAGCCCCAGCATTTT
TRBD1	TRBV7-9	-	TRBJ2-3	CASSPPGTGGVKTDTQYF	TGTGCCAGCAGCCCCCCCGGGACAGGGGGGGTAAAGACAGATACGCAGTATTTT
TRBD2	TRBV19	few	TRBJ2-7	CASSIEGPRTSGPYEQYF	TGTGCCAGTAGTATAGAAGGCCCTCGGACTAGCGGACCCTACGAGCAGTACTTC
-	TRBV7-9	once	TRBJ2-7	CASSLGRSSYEQYF	TGTGCCAGCAGCTTAGGGAGGAGCTCCTACGAGCAGTACTTC
-	TRBV27	-	TRBJ2-5	CASSPQGGPETQYF	TGTGCCAGCAGTCCCCAGGGGGGTCCAGAGACCCAGTACTTC
-	TRBV9	-	TRBJ2-1	CASSVDRGNEQFF	TGTGCCAGCAGCGTAGATAGAGGGAATGAGCAGTTCTTC
TRBD2	TRBV7-2	-	TRBJ2-1	CASSPPGLAYNEQFF	TGTGCCAGCAGCCCACCGGGACTAGCCTACAATGAGCAGTTCTTC
-	TRBV5-1	-	TRBJ2-7	CASSLGLASSYEQYF	TGCGCCAGCAGCTTGGGTTTAGCGTCCTCCTACGAGCAGTACTTC
TRBD2	TRBV7-2	-	TRBJ2-7	CASSPLSGSYEQYF	TGTGCCAGCAGCCCTCTTAGCGGGTCTTACGAGCAGTACTTC
TRBD2	TRBV10-1	-	TRBJ2-7	CASGGAGAPNEQYF	TGCGCCAGCGGGGGAGCGGGAGCCCCGAACGAGCAGTACTTC
TRBD1	TRBV5-1	few	TRBJ2-2	CASSIGTGSDTGELFF	TGCGCCAGCAGCATAGGGACAGGTTCTGACACCGGGGAGCTGTTTTTT
TRBD1	TRBV11-2	-	TRBJ1-1	CASSFRTGMFTEAFF	TGTGCCAGCAGCTTTCGGACAGGGATGTTCACTGAAGCTTTCTTT
-	TRBV30	-	TRBJ2-7	CAWSRSFGVSYEQYF	TGTGCCTGGAGCCGGTCGTTTGGAGTCTCCTACGAGCAGTACTTC
-	TRBV4-1	-	TRBJ1-2	CASSYNSGQVNGYTF	TGCGCCAGCAGCTATAACAGCGGGCAGGTAAATGGCTACACCTTC
-	TRBV19	-	TRBJ1-2	CASSPHDRNYGYTF	TGTGCCAGTAGTCCCCACGACAGGAACTATGGCTACACCTTC
TRBD2	TRBV9	once	TRBJ2-2	CASSVALAGSWGTGELFF	TGTGCCAGCAGCGTAGCCCTAGCGGGGTCCTGGGGCACCGGGGAGCTGTTTTTT
TRBD1	TRBV30	-	TRBJ1-6	CAWKTGGPNSPLHF	TGCGCCTGGAAGACAGGGGGTCCCAATTCACCCCTCCACTTT
-	TRBV6-5	-	TRBJ2-3	CASRPLERADTQYF	TGTGCCAGCAGGCCACTAGAAAGGGCAGATACGCAGTATTTT
TRBD2	TRBV19	-	TRBJ2-1	CASSREGGAANEQFF	TGTGCCAGTAGCCGGGAGGGCGGGGCGGCCAATGAGCAGTTCTTC
-	TRBV6-1	-	TRBJ2-7	CASFGQGNTYEQYF	TGTGCCAGCTTTGGGCAGGGGAACACCTACGAGCAGTACTTC
-	TRBV19	-	TRBJ1-1	CASSPGTLKAEAFF	TGTGCCAGTAGTCCCGGGACACTTAAGGCGGAAGCTTTCTTT
TRBD2	TRBV13	-	TRBJ2-7	CASSIDSSGRAFEQYF	TGTGCCAGCAGCATAGACTCCAGCGGGAGGGCCTTCGAGCAGTACTTC
-	TRBV6-5	-	TRBJ1-1	CASSYRMRPTEAFF	TGTGCCAGCAGTTACAGGATGAGGCCCACTGAAGCTTTCTTT
TRBD1	TRBV30	-	TRBJ2-5	CACARQGHSETQYF	TGTGCCTGCGCCCGACAGGGACATTCAGAGACCCAGTACTTC
TRBD2	TRBV5-1	-	TRBJ2-7	CASSSTGTTSYEQYF	TGCGCCAGCAGCTCAACCGGGACTACCTCCTACGAGCAGTACTTC
-	TRBV5-1	-	TRBJ1-2	CASSPRTENYGYTF	TGCGCCAGCAGCCCACGGACAGAGAACTATGGCTACACCTTC
-	TRBV29-1	-	TRBJ1-1	CSAQRGDTEAFF	TGCAGCGCCCAACGCGGGGACACTGAAGCTTTCTTT
TRBD1	TRBV19	-	TRBJ2-6	CASSPGQGAEGANVLTF	TGTGCCAGTAGTCCGGGACAGGGGGCTGAAGGGGCCAACGTCCTGACTTTC
TRBD2	TRBV6-5	-	TRBJ2-3	CASSYSRASGTQYF	TGTGCCAGCAGTTACTCGAGGGCTAGCGGGACGCAGTATTTT
TRBD1	TRBV5-1	-	TRBJ2-7	CASSLPGQGYEQYF	TGCGCCAGCAGCTTACCGGGACAGGGCTACGAGCAGTACTTC
-	TRBV5-1	once	TRBJ2-1	CASSLGLSNEQFF	TGCGCCAGCAGCTTGGGACTCAGCAATGAGCAGTTCTTC
-	TRBV7-9	once	TRBJ2-4	CASSFPGAGERDIQYF	TGTGCCAGCAGCTTCCCAGGGGCGGGAGAGCGGGACATTCAGTACTTC